A selection of T cell receptor beta chains follows, all from one sample in a study of response to subunit inactivated influenza vaccine. A single record per CDR3 protein comes from TCRdb applying MiXCR to the RT-PCR reads. The sample has about 530,000 distinct CDR3 sequences; 12% are singletons. This specimen was PBMCs from blood, taken on the day of vaccination. The receptors stem from a man between 50 and 59 years old who received an inactivated influenza vaccine. Each CDR3 is given with its conserved first and last residue. Rows may omit the clone size; those that give it use once, few, many or a size class.

V: TRBV20-1
size: few
J: TRBJ2-1
CDR3: CSARDRGSGRYNEQFF

V: TRBV6-4
size: few
J: TRBJ1-6
CDR3: CASSRGSNSPLHF

V: TRBV7-9
size: few
J: TRBJ2-1
CDR3: CASSYRDSEFF

V: TRBV7-8
size: many
J: TRBJ1-5
CDR3: CASSLTSTQPQHF

V: TRBV28
size: few
J: TRBJ2-7
CDR3: CASSRPFIDPGQSPYEQYF

V: TRBV7-2
size: NA
J: TRBJ2-2
CDR3: CASTRQLNTGELFF

V: TRBV11-1
size: NA
J: TRBJ2-5
CDR3: CASSLATRQGGRGGVETQYF

V: TRBV28
size: many
J: TRBJ1-5
CDR3: CASTGTRNQPQHF

V: TRBV11-2
size: many
J: TRBJ2-2
CDR3: CASRSLVRGNTGELFF

V: TRBV28
size: NA
J: TRBJ2-5
CDR3: CASTYPVKGRETQYF

V: TRBV20-1
size: NA
J: TRBJ1-6
CDR3: CSARVGGPGGLNSPLHF

V: TRBV11-2
size: many
J: TRBJ2-5
CDR3: CASSLEGSGSPRQETQYF

V: TRBV4-1
size: NA
J: TRBJ2-2
CDR3: CASSQGGALAGELFF

V: TRBV18
size: NA
J: TRBJ2-1
CDR3: CASSPATEQFF

V: TRBV12-3/TRBV12-4
size: few
J: TRBJ2-2
CDR3: CASSFSPGPNTGELFF

V: TRBV25-1
size: NA
J: TRBJ2-7
CDR3: CASSPDLGTLSYEQYF

V: TRBV5-1
size: NA
J: TRBJ2-2
CDR3: CASSSDRAGGELFF

V: TRBV5-1
size: NA
J: TRBJ2-1
CDR3: CASSLRTTSEEQFF

V: TRBV12-3/TRBV12-4
size: NA
J: TRBJ2-7
CDR3: CASSFTGTSGGGIYEQYF

V: TRBV7-3
size: many
J: TRBJ2-3
CDR3: CASSLTRLDTQYF

V: TRBV20-1
size: few
J: TRBJ2-4
CDR3: CSAIIGADIQYF

V: TRBV20-1
size: NA
J: TRBJ2-7
CDR3: CSANLAGGPYEQYF

V: TRBV20-1
size: many
J: TRBJ2-1
CDR3: CSARAPNRGLLEFF

V: TRBV7-2
size: many
J: TRBJ2-7
CDR3: CASRESSGVHEQYF

V: TRBV6-1
size: few
J: TRBJ2-2
CDR3: CASSDPGTIAGELFF

V: TRBV7-9
size: NA
J: TRBJ2-2
CDR3: CASSLHRPSSNTGELFF

V: TRBV7-3
size: few
J: TRBJ2-3
CDR3: CASSLIAGVGTDTQYF

V: TRBV4-3
size: few
J: TRBJ1-1
CDR3: CASSLMMNTEAFF

V: TRBV14
size: few
J: TRBJ2-4
CDR3: CASSQERAGHKNIQYF

V: TRBV6-5
size: few
J: TRBJ1-6
CDR3: CASSYYQPDNSPLHF

V: TRBV20-1
size: NA
J: TRBJ2-1
CDR3: CSATGLAGSSEQFF

V: TRBV30
size: NA
J: TRBJ2-5
CDR3: CAWSVFGETQYF

V: TRBV28
size: NA
J: TRBJ2-3
CDR3: CASSSPSGSGGRDTQYF

V: TRBV4-3
size: few
J: TRBJ2-3
CDR3: CASSQEDYGRPGAADTQYF

V: TRBV4-3
size: NA
J: TRBJ2-7
CDR3: CASSPSDRGFYEQYF

V: TRBV7-2
size: few
J: TRBJ1-1
CDR3: CASSSYQGNTEAFF

V: TRBV7-2
size: few
J: TRBJ2-4
CDR3: CASSLGSGVSYF

V: TRBV20-1
size: NA
J: TRBJ2-1
CDR3: CSASGLAVSGSSYNEQFF

V: TRBV9
size: many
J: TRBJ2-3
CDR3: CASSVGQGDTQYF

V: TRBV5-1
size: many
J: TRBJ2-3
CDR3: CASSFQGAGTDTQYF

V: TRBV6-1
size: NA
J: TRBJ2-7
CDR3: CASRNHGGHEQYF

V: TRBV12-3/TRBV12-4
size: many
J: TRBJ2-3
CDR3: CASTLGPGGTDTQYF

V: TRBV20-1
size: many
J: TRBJ2-5
CDR3: CSARDHQQETQYF

V: TRBV4-3
size: few
J: TRBJ2-1
CDR3: CASSRGTSSYNEQFF

V: TRBV7-8
size: few
J: TRBJ2-2
CDR3: CASSKAGQVNTGELFF

V: TRBV5-1
size: few
J: TRBJ1-1
CDR3: CASSFTTGTTEAFF

V: TRBV25-1
size: many
J: TRBJ2-5
CDR3: CASSEESYWGETQYF

V: TRBV4-2
size: NA
J: TRBJ2-1
CDR3: CASSQDKAGGRIAGFYNEQFF

V: TRBV20-1
size: NA
J: TRBJ1-6
CDR3: CSAEKGNSPLHF

V: TRBV4-3
size: NA
J: TRBJ2-2
CDR3: CASSQPMTAIYQPGELFF

V: TRBV10-2
size: few
J: TRBJ2-7
CDR3: CASSGGTGVYEQYF

V: TRBV28
size: many
J: TRBJ2-4
CDR3: CASSLDRVLDKNIQYF

V: TRBV11-2
size: NA
J: TRBJ2-1
CDR3: CASTRRFTRTSNNEQFF

V: TRBV29-1
size: few
J: TRBJ1-1
CDR3: CSVGYRLNTEAFF